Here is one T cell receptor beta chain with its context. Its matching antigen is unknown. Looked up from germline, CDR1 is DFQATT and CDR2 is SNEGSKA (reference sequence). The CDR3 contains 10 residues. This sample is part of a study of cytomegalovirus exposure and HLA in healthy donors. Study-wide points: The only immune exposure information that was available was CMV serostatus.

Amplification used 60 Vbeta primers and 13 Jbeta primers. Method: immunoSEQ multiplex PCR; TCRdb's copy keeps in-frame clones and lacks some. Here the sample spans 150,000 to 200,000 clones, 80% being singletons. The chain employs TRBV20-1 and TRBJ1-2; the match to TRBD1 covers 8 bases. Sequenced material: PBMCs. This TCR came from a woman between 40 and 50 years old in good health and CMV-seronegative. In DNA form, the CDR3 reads TGCAAGACAGGGGATTATGGCTACACCTTC. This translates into CKTGDYGYTF.